The source of this T cell receptor beta chain is a study of T cell responses to AZD1222 COVID-19 vaccine. V trimming: 0 bases; J trimming: 5 bases; junction bases outside the gene matches: 15. The CDR3 loop spans 19 amino acids. Germline lookup yields CDR1 SGHRS and CDR2 YFSETQ. Study findings and constraints: Unmutated regions of variants are reportedly targeted by nearly half of spike-specific TCRs. Donor demographics were predominantly white British with a female majority; clonal diversity may be underestimated.

Concerning this clone: As yet, its antigen is unknown.

TCRdb's copy holds only in-frame clones and misses some; the assay was immunoSEQ multiplex PCR. This sample has 250,000 to 300,000 clones, with 85% to 95% found just once. This specimen consisted of peripheral blood, obtained 28 days after the second AZD1222 dose. The TCR originated in an adult who received the AZD1222 COVID-19 vaccine. The chain couples TRBV5-1 to TRBJ2-5, with TRBD2 identical over 11 bases. The DNA for the CDR3 is TGCGCCAGCAGCTTGGCGGGGCTAGCGGGGGGCCGCCTACAGGAGACCCAGTACTTC. Translation: CASSLAGLAGGRLQETQYF.